The 23 T cell receptor beta chains below come from one sample, sequenced in a study of blood T cell repertoires in COVID-19. Produced via immunoSEQ multiplex PCR; TCRdb's table is partial and in-frame only. In the table there are under 300,000 clones, more than 65% of which are singletons. Sequenced material: peripheral blood. Receptors originate from a woman aged 40 to 55 who had recovered from COVID-19.

Regarding this clone: The germline gene is not matched at one end of the junction; a read error may be the cause. This chain links TRBV7-7 with TRBJ2-5, with 15 bases fitting TRBD2. Germline loops: CDR1 SSHAT, CDR2 FNYEAQ (reference sequence). CDR3 length: 16 residues. The CDR3 loop reads CASSPGLAGGRETQYF. The CDR3 DNA reads as TGTGCTAGCAGCCCTGGACTAGCGGGGGGGCGAGAGACCCAGTACTTC. Full variable domain (rest looked up from reference TRBV7-7 and TRBJ2-5): GAGVSQSPRYKVTKRGQDVTLRCDPISSHATLYWYQQALGQGPEFLTYFNYEAQPDKSGLPSDRFSAERPEGSISTLTIQRTEQRDSAMYRCASSPGLAGGRETQYFGPGTRLLVL.

The V call is TRBV4-1, the J call TRBJ2-7, with 7 nucleotides matching TRBD1. Trimming removed 0 bases from V and 4 bases from J; junction bases left unmatched: 15. The length of the CDR3 is 18 residues. Germline loops: CDR1 MGHRA, CDR2 YSYEKL. CDR3 region: CASSQEGQFRGGEYEQYF. CDR3 in DNA: TGCGCCAGCAGCCAAGAGGGCCAGTTTCGAGGGGGCGAATACGAGCAGTACTTC.

The chain couples TRBV7-2 to TRBJ1-6, with D perhaps TRBD1 (5 bases). Trimming shortened V by 2 bases and J by 11 bases, and 16 bases separated the two germline ends. CDR3 length: 15 residues. The V gene's germline CDR1 is SGHTA and CDR2 FQGNSA. In DNA form, the CDR3 reads TGTGCCAGCAGCTTAAAATCGGGGGATGTTGCACCCCTCCACTTT. This gives the protein CASSLKSGDVAPLHF.

The rearrangement joins TRBV5-4 to TRBJ2-3, with D maybe TRBD1 (5 bases). Germline CDR1 SGHNT, CDR2 YYREEE (reference sequence). Trimming left V 4 bases short and J 3 bases short, with 15 bases between. The CDR3 is made up of 15 amino acids. CDR3: CASSPDTLITDTQYF. Here the CDR3 DNA reads TGTGCCAGCAGCCCGGACACCCTGATAACAGATACGCAGTATTTT.

This clone was detected once. The chain joins TRBV19 to TRBJ2-1; maybe TRBD2 (5 bases). The ends were cut back, 7 bases at V and 8 bases at J, with 18 bases in the middle. Germline-derived CDR1 and CDR2 are LNHDA and SQIVND (reference sequence). This CDR3 comprises 14 residues. The DNA of the CDR3 is TGTGCCAGTAAGTTGTCGGGTTCCGGGGATGAGCAGTTCTTC. Translated, it gives CASKLSGSGDEQFF.

The chain is built from TRBV7-9 and TRBJ1-1; 10 bases line up with TRBD1. J gave up 5 bases and V 5 bases, and 17 bases lay outside the gene matches. From germline, CDR1 is SEHNR and CDR2 FQNEAQ (reference sequence). The CDR3 covers 18 residues. In DNA, the CDR3 is TGTGCCAGCAGCCCCAGTGGGAAGTCGGGACAGGGGTTTACTGAAGCTTTCTTT. This codes for CASSPSGKSGQGFTEAFF. The full variable domain, its missing parts supplied by reference TRBV7-9 and TRBJ1-1, is DTGVSQNPRHKITKRGQNVTFRCDPISEHNRLYWYRQTLGQGPEFLTYFQNEAQLEKSRLLSDRFSAERPKGSFSTLEIQRTEQGDSAMYLCASSPSGKSGQGFTEAFFGQGTRLTVV.

The CDR3 protein is CAWSGGGPEAFF. The CDR3 nucleotides read TGTGCCTGGAGTGGCGGGGGGCCTGAAGCTTTCTTT. The V call is TRBV30, the J call TRBJ1-1; TRBD1 might be the D (6 bases). Trimming stripped 1 base from V and 6 bases from J, with 9 bases between. This CDR3 spans 12 amino acids. The germline V gene has CDR1 GTSNPN and CDR2 SVGIG (reference sequence).

The V and J genes are TRBV7-8 and TRBJ1-1; D remains unclear. This CDR3 comprises 16 residues. Germline V lookup: CDR1 SGHVS, CDR2 FQNEAQ. V lost 4 bases, J lost 0 bases, and 15 bases lay in between. CDR3 protein: CASSSEGGLMNTEAFF. For the CDR3, the DNA is TGTGCCAGCAGCTCAGAGGGAGGTTTGATGAACACTGAAGCTTTCTTT.

As to this clone: Other DNA sequences in this specimen translate into the identical CDR3. This rearrangement joins TRBV19 to TRBJ2-7; 8 bases map to TRBD2. The J segment lost 2 bases and the V segment lost 2 bases, leaving 2 bases of the junction unmatched. Germline loops: CDR1 LNHDA, CDR2 SQIVND (reference sequence). The CDR3 length is 14 residues. The CDR3 sequence is CASSITGGPYEQYF. The CDR3 bases are TGTGCCAGTAGTATAACGGGGGGGCCCTACGAGCAGTACTTC.

V usage is TRBV6-5 and J usage is TRBJ2-7, with TRBD1 as a possible D gene (6 bases). Germline V gives CDR1 MNHEY, CDR2 SVGAGI. V lost 0 bases and J lost 3, with 12 bases in between. The CDR3 runs to 15 residues. CDR3 bases: TGTGCCAGCAGTTACTCGTACAGGGCTAACTACGAGCAGTACTTC. Its protein is CASSYSYRANYEQYF.

The chain has TRBV7-2 and TRBJ1-1, with TRBD1 as a possible D gene (6 bases). There are 13 residues in the CDR3. V lost 5 bases and J 2 bases, leaving 9 bases between the germline ends. Germline loops: CDR1 SGHTA, CDR2 FQGNSA. The CDR3 nucleotides read TGTGCCAGCAGCACCAGGGGAAACACTGAAGCTTTCTTT. Encoded protein: CASSTRGNTEAFF.

The chain couples TRBV7-9 to TRBJ2-7; D gene unclear. Germline V gene data show CDR1 as SEHNR and CDR2 as FQNEAQ (reference sequence). V gave up 1 base and J gave up 6 bases, with 10 bases separating them. The CDR3 has 13 amino acids. The CDR3 is CASSLVSEAEQYF. CDR3 nucleotides: TGTGCCAGCAGCTTAGTGTCAGAGGCCGAGCAGTACTTC. Using reference TRBV7-9 and TRBJ2-7 for the parts outside the CDR3, the full variable domain is DTGVSQNPRHKITKRGQNVTFRCDPISEHNRLYWYRQTLGQGPEFLTYFQNEAQLEKSRLLSDRFSAERPKGSFSTLEIQRTEQGDSAMYLCASSLVSEAEQYFGPGTRLTVT.

This chain connects TRBV5-1 to TRBJ2-1, with 7 nucleotides matching TRBD1. Per germline, CDR1 SGHRS and CDR2 YFSETQ. V lost 5 bases, J lost 5 bases, and 7 bases stayed unmatched. This CDR3 is 14 amino acids long. CDR3 protein: CASRRQGENNEQFF. For the CDR3, the DNA is TGCGCCAGCAGGAGGCAGGGGGAAAACAATGAGCAGTTCTTC.

The chain couples TRBV19 to TRBJ2-3, with 8 positions matching TRBD2. The length of the CDR3 is 16 residues. CDR1 and CDR2 (germline): LNHDA, SQIVND (reference sequence). The junction had 10 bases not matched to a gene; V was cut back by 4 bases and J by 4 bases. The CDR3 region has the DNA TGTGCCAGTAGTAGTCTATCGCGGGGGGTCCCAGATACGCAGTATTTT. This translates into CASSSLSRGVPDTQYF.

The V gene is TRBV7-2, the J gene TRBJ2-7; D is possibly TRBD1 (6 bases). V dropped 5 bases and J dropped 7 bases, with 18 bases sitting between them. The CDR3 totals 14 residues. Per germline, CDR1 SGHTA and CDR2 FQGNSA. CDR3 loop: CASSPTLDRPEQYF. The CDR3 DNA follows: TGTGCCAGCAGCCCCACCTTAGACAGGCCGGAGCAGTACTTC. The full variable domain, rest sourced from reference TRBV7-2 and TRBJ2-7, is GAGVSQSPSNKVTEKGKDVELRCDPISGHTALYWYRQSLGQGLEFLIYFQGNSAPDKSGLPSDRFSAERTGGSVSTLTIQRTQQEDSAVYLCASSPTLDRPEQYFGPGTRLTVT.

The V call is TRBV2, the J call TRBJ2-7; TRBD1 agrees at 8 bases. This CDR3 has 14 amino acids. The V gene end was trimmed by 7 bases and the J gene end by 0 bases; junction bases not matched to a gene: 5. Per the germline V gene, CDR1 is SNHLY and CDR2 is FYNNEI. In nucleotides, the CDR3 is TGTGCCAGCACCCGGGACAGGAGCTCCTACGAGCAGTACTTC. Translating gives CASTRDRSSYEQYF.

J is TRBJ2-2 and V is TRBV4-3, with a tentative D call TRBD1 (5 bases). Trimming removed 6 bases at V and 3 bases at J, with 8 bases between. Germline V gives CDR1 LGHNA, CDR2 YSLEER. This CDR3 spans 13 amino acids. Here the CDR3 DNA reads TGCGCCAGCAGTCGACAGCACACCGGGGAGCTGTTTTTT. Its protein is CASSRQHTGELFF.

This rearrangement joins TRBV6-2 or TRBV6-3 to TRBJ1-3; D is undetermined. The CDR3 runs 13 residues. CDR1 and CDR2 from the germline V gene are MNHEY and SVGEGT. Trimming pared 2 bases from V and 5 bases from J, leaving 7 bases between. CDR3 nucleotides: TGTGCCAGCAGTTACACCGAGCGAAACACCATATATTTT. Its protein is CASSYTERNTIYF.

CDR3 in amino acids: CASSPRAGEYNEQFF. CDR3 coding DNA: TGTGCCAGCAGCCCCAGGGCGGGGGAGTACAATGAGCAGTTCTTC. The V gene is TRBV5-4, the J gene TRBJ2-1, with 7 bases that match TRBD2. Looked up from germline, CDR1 is SGHNT and CDR2 is YYREEE (reference sequence). The CDR3 length is 15 residues. The trim removed 4 bases at V and 4 bases at J, leaving 8 bases unmatched.

The chain couples TRBV6-1 to TRBJ1-1; no definite D call. The V and J ends lost 3 bases and 5 bases respectively, with 13 bases between them. In germline, CDR1 is MNHNS, CDR2 SASEGT. This CDR3 comprises 14 residues. The CDR3 DNA is TGTGCCAGCAGTGAGGCCGATCCGTCAACTGAAGCTTTCTTT. It yields the protein CASSEADPSTEAFF.

This chain uses TRBV10-3 with TRBJ1-3; a possible D gene is TRBD1 (5 bases). Trimming took 1 base from V and 8 from J, leaving 15 bases between them. From germline, CDR1 is ENHRY and CDR2 SYGVKD. CDR3 length: 15 amino acids. The CDR3 DNA reads as TGTGCCATCAGTGAGTGGGGTCAGGGATCCGACACCATATATTTT. As protein: CAISEWGQGSDTIYF.

This chain connects TRBV7-9 to TRBJ1-6; D is unclear. The length of the CDR3 is 13 residues. V lost 2 bases to trimming and J lost 7 bases, with 6 bases between them. From germline, CDR1 is SEHNR and CDR2 FQNEAQ (reference sequence). The DNA for the CDR3 is TGTGCCAGCAGCTTACAGGCGAATTCACCCCTCCACTTT. Protein sequence: CASSLQANSPLHF.

V usage is TRBV19 and J usage is TRBJ1-5; no clear D. The germline CDR1 and CDR2 sequences are LNHDA and SQIVND (reference sequence). V was trimmed by 4 bases and J by 0 bases, leaving 16 bases between them. The CDR3 length is 17 residues. For the CDR3, the DNA is TGTGCCAGTAGTACTCCCCTTCTTCGGGATAGCAATCAGCCCCAGCATTTT. Protein product: CASSTPLLRDSNQPQHF.